These 18 T cell receptor beta chains were sequenced from one sample in a study of blood T cell repertoires in COVID-19. Here immunoSEQ multiplex PCR was the method, and the copy in TCRdb shows in-frame clones only, minus some. Altogether about 250,000 clones are present, roughly 89% being singletons, with the ten largest covering roughly 0.92%. Sample: peripheral blood. These receptors came from a woman aged 40 to 50 who had recovered from COVID-19.

This chain joins TRBV30 and TRBJ1-1; 9 bases line up with TRBD1. Per the germline V gene, CDR1 is GTSNPN and CDR2 is SVGIG (reference sequence). This CDR3 spans 13 amino acids. V trimming: 5 bases; J trimming: 6 bases; junction bases outside the gene matches: 7. The CDR3 loop is CAWAGTGSPEAFF. Here the CDR3 DNA reads TGTGCCTGGGCCGGGACAGGGAGCCCTGAAGCTTTCTTT.

V is TRBV7-9 and J is TRBJ1-1; possible D gene TRBD1, 5 bases. The germline V and J ends were trimmed by 1 base and 7 bases, with 7 bases remaining between them. Germline lookup yields CDR1 SEHNR and CDR2 FQNEAQ (reference sequence). The CDR3 is made up of 12 amino acids. The CDR3 coding sequence is TGTGCCAGCAGCTTAGGCGGGGGTGAAGCTTTCTTT. It codes for CASSLGGGEAFF.

V usage is TRBV4-1 and J usage is TRBJ2-7; TRBD2 matches 14 bases. The length of the CDR3 is 15 residues. With V trimmed by 5 bases and J by 5 bases, 5 bases remained unmatched. Germline loops: CDR1 MGHRA, CDR2 YSYEKL. The CDR3 DNA follows: TGCGCCAGCAGCGGGATGGGACTAGCGGGAGACGAGCAGTACTTC. Translating it yields CASSGMGLAGDEQYF.

This chain joins TRBV6-1 and TRBJ1-6; D is unclear. The CDR3 is made up of 14 amino acids. Germline lookup yields CDR1 MNHNS and CDR2 SASEGT. V was trimmed by 3 bases and J by 0 bases, leaving 3 bases between them. CDR3 coding DNA: TGTGCCAGCAGTGAGAGCTCCTATAATTCACCCCTCCACTTT. It is translated as CASSESSYNSPLHF.

The CDR3 here is CASSLGATSYEQYF. In DNA, the CDR3 is TGTGCCAGCAGTTTAGGGGCAACTTCCTACGAGCAGTACTTC. The V and J genes are TRBV27 and TRBJ2-7; perhaps TRBD1 as D (5 bases). V lost 2 bases and J lost 1, with 9 bases in between. CDR1 is MNHEY, CDR2 SMNVEV, per germline (reference sequence). CDR3 length equals 14 residues.

The genes are TRBV7-9 and TRBJ2-3, with TRBD2 as a possible D gene (6 bases). This CDR3 region has 14 residues. Germline V gene data show CDR1 as SEHNR and CDR2 as FQNEAQ (reference sequence). Trimming took 3 bases from V and 1 from J, leaving 8 bases between them. This CDR3 is CASSFSGRTDTQYF. CDR3 DNA: TGTGCCAGCAGCTTTAGCGGCCGCACAGATACGCAGTATTTT.

This chain uses TRBV9 with TRBJ2-3, with D maybe TRBD2 (6 bases). Deletions cut 3 bases from V and 0 bases from J, with 14 bases between. This CDR3 spans 16 amino acids. The V gene's germline CDR1 is SGDLS and CDR2 YYNGEE. Here the CDR3 reads CASSGLTGGSTDTQYF. The CDR3 bases are TGTGCCAGCAGCGGACTGACTGGGGGGAGCACAGATACGCAGTATTTT.

The chain combines TRBV5-6 with TRBJ2-3; 11 bases are shared with TRBD1. The CDR3 has 14 residues. Germline V lookup: CDR1 SGHDT, CDR2 YYEEEE. V dropped 4 bases and J dropped 7; count of bases not matched to a gene: 5. CDR3 in DNA: TGTGCCAGCAGCCAAGGACAGGGGGCGTATACGCAGTATTTT. It specifies CASSQGQGAYTQYF.

This chain uses TRBV6-1 with TRBJ2-3; D is uncertain. The germline V gene has CDR1 MNHNS and CDR2 SASEGT. The CDR3 is made up of 15 amino acids. V was pared by 1 base and J by 2 bases, with 10 bases between. CDR3: CASSEGLSATDTQYF. CDR3 sequence (DNA): TGTGCCAGCAGTGAAGGGTTGAGCGCCACAGATACGCAGTATTTT.

The chain couples TRBV5-1 to TRBJ2-7; tentative D call: TRBD1 (6 bases). This CDR3 comprises 14 residues. V lost 5 bases and J lost 3, with 15 bases in between. Germline loops: CDR1 SGHRS, CDR2 YFSETQ. CDR3 nucleotide sequence: TGCGCCAGCAGTATCTCCAGGGGAGACTACGAGCAGTACTTC. Amino acid sequence: CASSISRGDYEQYF.

The genes are TRBV27 and TRBJ2-3, with a tentative D call TRBD2 (7 bases). V lost 2 bases, J lost 6 bases, and 15 bases lay in between. Germline loops: CDR1 MNHEY, CDR2 SMNVEV (reference sequence). The CDR3 consists of 15 residues. In DNA form, the CDR3 reads TGTGCCAGCAGTTTACAGGGGAGGGATTTGGATACGCAGTATTTT. This gives the protein CASSLQGRDLDTQYF.

For the CDR3, the DNA is TGTGCCTGGAGTTTAGCCTCCTCCTACAATGAGCAGTTCTTC. It encodes CAWSLASSYNEQFF. The chain joins TRBV30 to TRBJ2-1; D is undetermined. CDR1 is GTSNPN, CDR2 SVGIG, per germline (reference sequence). Between the trimmed V and J ends, which lost 2 bases and 0 bases, there was a span of 8 bases. This CDR3 region has 14 residues.

The CDR3 DNA sequence: TGTGCCTGGAGTAGGTTTTTGGACAGGGCCTACGAGCAGTACTTC. Protein: CAWSRFLDRAYEQYF. The gene calls are TRBV30 and TRBJ2-7; 8 bases are shared with TRBD1. Unmatched junction bases numbered 8, after V lost 2 bases and J lost 2 bases. This CDR3 has 15 amino acids. CDR1 is GTSNPN, CDR2 SVGIG, per germline (reference sequence).

This clone has just one count. The chain has TRBV29-1 and TRBJ1-4; a possible D gene is TRBD1 (6 bases). This CDR3 region has 13 residues. The V gene lost 6 bases and the J gene lost 7 bases, with 15 bases spanning the gap. Germline loops: CDR1 SQVTM, CDR2 ANQGSEA. CDR3 region: CSVGTWMGEKLFF. The CDR3 coding sequence is TGCAGCGTGGGGACATGGATGGGTGAAAAACTGTTTTTT.

The V and J genes are TRBV19 and TRBJ1-2, with D perhaps matching TRBD1 (6 bases). The length of the CDR3 is 14 residues. Germline lookup yields CDR1 LNHDA and CDR2 SQIVND (reference sequence). V gave up 7 bases and J gave up 5 bases, with 17 bases separating them. In nucleotides, the CDR3 is TGTGCCAGTACCAATGGGCAGGGGTGGTATGGCTACACCTTC. Its protein product is CASTNGQGWYGYTF.

V is TRBV5-1 and J is TRBJ2-1; a possible D gene is TRBD2 (7 bases). Per the germline V gene, CDR1 is SGHRS and CDR2 is YFSETQ. V was shortened by 2 bases and J by 7 bases, with 25 bases between the two germline ends. The CDR3 totals 18 residues. The CDR3 DNA reads TGCGCCAGCAGCTTCACGGGGGCGGGAGCTACGTTTGGGAATGAGCAGTTCTTC. It codes for CASSFTGAGATFGNEQFF.

The chain uses TRBV7-3 and TRBJ2-7; 11 bases fit TRBD2. The germline V gene has CDR1 SGHTA and CDR2 FQGTGA. This CDR3 is built from 15 residues. The junction had 6 bases not matched to a gene; V was cut back by 5 bases and J by 3 bases. Here the CDR3 reads CASSQGLAGHYEQYF. The CDR3 DNA reads TGTGCCAGCAGCCAAGGACTAGCGGGTCACTACGAGCAGTACTTC. Together with reference TRBV7-3 and TRBJ2-7, the CDR3 gives the full variable domain: GAGVSQTPSNKVTEKGKYVELRCDPISGHTALYWYRQSLGQGPEFLIYFQGTGAADDSGLPNDRFFAVRPEGSVSTLKIQRTERGDSAVYLCASSQGLAGHYEQYFGPGTRLTVT.

The genes are TRBV18 and TRBJ2-7; D gene unclear. This CDR3 is 11 amino acids long. CDR1 is KGHSH, CDR2 LQKENI, per germline. Between the trimmed V and J ends, which lost 5 bases and 3 bases, there was a span of 5 bases. CDR3 DNA sequence: TGTGCCAGCTCATCAAACTACGAGCAGTACTTC. It specifies CASSSNYEQYF.